Below, 29 T cell receptor beta chains from the same sample are listed, as sequenced in a study of early T cells in non-severe SARS-CoV-2 infection. TCRdb re-called the 5' RACE reads with MiXCR, one entry per CDR3 protein. The sample records 30,000 to 45,000 distinct CDR3 sequences, 3.9% being singletons. Sequenced sample: whole blood. The receptors derive from an adult who was a healthcare worker with PCR-confirmed SARS-CoV-2 infection or an uninfected control (not recorded which).

This clonotype was detected many times. The chain recombines TRBV19 with TRBJ2-1; TRBD1 agrees at 7 bases. The germline gives CDR1 LNHDA, CDR2 SQIVND (reference sequence). J lost 8 bases, V lost 2 bases, and 9 bases had no gene match. The CDR3 runs to 15 residues. This chain's CDR3 is CASSICQGDLDEQFF. CDR3 coding DNA: TGTGCCAGTAGTATATGCCAGGGGGATCTGGATGAGCAGTTCTTC.

This clonotype was observed at least ten times. The rearrangement uses TRBV12-3 or TRBV12-4 and TRBJ2-1; 8 bases map to TRBD2. This CDR3 is built from 15 residues. After removal of 3 bases from V and 4 bases from J, the junction contained 5 bases not matched to a gene. Written as DNA, the CDR3 is TGTGCCAGCAGTTTCCGGGAGGGCGGGTACAATGAGCAGTTCTTC. This encodes CASSFREGGYNEQFF.

This clonotype is labeled as medium-sized. The rearrangement uses TRBV6-2 or TRBV6-3 and TRBJ2-2, with no clear D. Germline lookup yields CDR1 MNHEY and CDR2 SVGEGT. The CDR3 has 14 residues. The V end lost 2 bases, the J end lost 3 bases, and 7 bases lay between the germline ends. The CDR3, as DNA: TGTGCCAGCAGTTACGTCCGGGACACCGGGGAGCTGTTTTTT. Protein: CASSYVRDTGELFF.

This clonotype showed up many times. The CDR3 region is CASSSYLGHTAGANVLTF. CDR3 DNA sequence: TGTGCCAGCAGCTCGTACTTAGGACATACAGCGGGGGCCAACGTCCTGACTTTC. This rearrangement joins TRBV7-9 to TRBJ2-6; D might be TRBD1 (5 bases). The CDR3 totals 18 residues. Per germline, CDR1 SEHNR and CDR2 FQNEAQ (reference sequence). The V gene lost 4 bases and the J gene lost 4 bases, with 20 bases spanning the gap.

The sample holds many counts of this clonotype. The chain employs TRBV7-2 and TRBJ2-2; no clear D. This CDR3 comprises 12 residues. Trimming removed 4 bases from V and 8 bases from J, with 8 bases in between. Germline V gene lookup returns CDR1 SGHTA and CDR2 FQGNSA. The CDR3 DNA reads TGTGCCAGCAGCTCCCCGCTGGGGGAGCTGTTTTTT. This translates into CASSSPLGELFF.

This clonotype was recorded at least ten times. V and J are TRBV11-3 and TRBJ2-1; TRBD1 matches at 7 bases. This CDR3 comprises 15 residues. Germline values: CDR1 SGHNT, CDR2 YENEEA. V was clipped by 5 bases and J by 3 bases; unmatched bases: 7. CDR3 residues: CASSLGRQGYNEQFF. The CDR3 nucleotides are TGTGCCAGCAGCCTAGGACGACAGGGCTACAATGAGCAGTTCTTC.

CDR3: CASRDPSSYNEQFF. As DNA, the CDR3 is TGCGCCAGCAGGGATCCGAGCTCCTACAATGAGCAGTTCTTC. The chain links TRBV5-1 to TRBJ2-1; the D is unclear. The length of the CDR3 is 14 residues. Trimming took 5 bases from V and 0 from J, leaving 9 bases between them. Germline CDR1 reads SGHRS; CDR2 reads YFSETQ. The full variable domain, with the rest looked up from reference TRBV5-1 and TRBJ2-1, is KAGVTQTPRYLIKTRGQQVTLSCSPISGHRSVSWYQQTPGQGLQFLFEYFSETQRNKGNFPGRFSGRQFSNSRSEMNVSTLELGDSALYLCASRDPSSYNEQFFGPGTRLTVL.

This clonotype was counted ten times or more. The V and J genes are TRBV5-5 and TRBJ1-1, with D maybe TRBD1 (6 bases). The V and J ends lost 4 bases and 4 bases respectively, with 17 bases between them. CDR1 and CDR2 (germline): SGHKS, YYEKEE (reference sequence). The CDR3 has 15 amino acids. The CDR3 bases are TGTGCCAGCAGCCAGGAGGCACAGGGCGGCACTGAAGCTTTCTTT. Translated, it gives CASSQEAQGGTEAFF.

This clonotype was picked up a small number of times. The chain carries TRBV2 and TRBJ2-1; 8 positions match TRBD1. Germline V lookup: CDR1 SNHLY, CDR2 FYNNEI. The CDR3 contains 14 residues. V gave up 7 bases and J gave up 7 bases; unmatched junction bases: 9. The CDR3 protein is CASNEDRALNEQFF. The CDR3, as DNA: TGTGCCAGCAATGAGGACAGGGCTCTAAATGAGCAGTTCTTC. Full variable domain (remainder filled in from reference TRBV2 and TRBJ2-1): EPEVTQTPSHQVTQMGQEVILRCVPISNHLYFYWYRQILGQKVEFLVSFYNNEISEKSEIFDDQFSVERPDGSNFTLKIRSTKLEDSAMYFCASNEDRALNEQFFGPGTRLTVL.

The table lists this clonotype with many counts. The chain uses TRBV5-6 and TRBJ2-5; the match to TRBD2 covers 7 bases. The J segment lost 4 bases and the V segment lost 4 bases, leaving 16 bases of the junction unmatched. Germline CDR1 SGHDT, CDR2 YYEEEE. This CDR3 spans 17 amino acids. The CDR3 sequence: CASSPPPGGFLRETQYF. The CDR3 coding sequence is TGTGCCAGCAGCCCTCCCCCGGGAGGTTTCCTACGAGAGACCCAGTACTTC. Full variable domain (remainder filled in from reference TRBV5-6 and TRBJ2-5): DAGVTQSPTHLIKTRGQQVTLRCSPKSGHDTVSWYQQALGQGPQFIFQYYEEEERQRGNFPDRFSGHQFPNYSSELNVNALLLGDSALYLCASSPPPGGFLRETQYFGPGTRLLVL.

This clonotype was counted at least ten times. The rearrangement links TRBV13 to TRBJ2-3; D gene uncertain. V lost 2 bases and J lost 0, with 6 bases in between. The CDR3 runs to 14 residues. Germline V gene data show CDR1 as PRHDT and CDR2 as FYEKMQ (reference sequence). Here the CDR3 reads CASSLWRSTDTQYF. For the CDR3, the DNA is TGTGCCAGCAGCTTATGGCGGAGCACAGATACGCAGTATTTT.

The sample holds many counts of this clonotype. The CDR3 protein is CASSAGQAVYEQYF. CDR3 in DNA: TGTGCCAGCAGTGCAGGACAGGCGGTCTACGAGCAGTACTTC. V and J are TRBV25-1 and TRBJ2-7, with TRBD1 matching 7 bases. The length of the CDR3 is 14 residues. After removal of 4 bases from V and 3 bases from J, the junction contained 6 bases not matched to a gene. Germline CDR1 and CDR2: MGHDK and SYGVNS.

This clonotype was seen repeatedly, ten times or more. The V call is TRBV20-1, the J call TRBJ1-1; no reliable D call. Trimming removed 6 bases from V and 7 bases from J, with 18 bases in between. CDR3 size: 13 residues. The germline gives CDR1 DFQATT, CDR2 SNEGSKA (reference sequence). CDR3 amino acids: CSASELWKSEAFF. CDR3 bases: TGCAGTGCCTCAGAGTTATGGAAAAGTGAAGCTTTCTTT.

This clonotype was counted many times. The gene calls are TRBV24-1 and TRBJ2-1, with D perhaps matching TRBD1 (5 bases). Trimming shortened V by 9 bases and J by 4 bases, and 12 bases separated the two germline ends. Germline CDR1 reads KGHDR; CDR2 reads SFDVKD. CDR3 length equals 13 residues. The CDR3 DNA is TGTGCCACCGCCACCCCAGGGTACAATGAGCAGTTCTTC. This encodes CATATPGYNEQFF.

This clonotype was observed at least ten times. The chain couples TRBV19 to TRBJ1-2; D is perhaps TRBD1 (5 bases). The CDR3 is made up of 14 amino acids. Trimming pared 2 bases from V and 5 bases from J, leaving 12 bases between. Germline lookup yields CDR1 LNHDA and CDR2 SQIVND (reference sequence). The CDR3 region has the DNA TGTGCCAGTAGTATAAGGGGTTTGATATATGGCTACACCTTC. As protein: CASSIRGLIYGYTF.

V gene TRBV30 combines with J gene TRBJ1-6; D ambiguous. V was trimmed by 3 bases and J by 7 bases, leaving 7 bases between them. There are 12 residues in the CDR3. Germline V gives CDR1 GTSNPN, CDR2 SVGIG (reference sequence). The CDR3: CAWSPTNSPLHF. CDR3 in DNA: TGTGCCTGGAGCCCGACGAATTCACCCCTCCACTTT.

This clonotype was detected ten times or more. The chain joins TRBV7-9 to TRBJ2-2; 9 positions match TRBD1. Trimming cost V 5 bases and J 6 bases; bases outside gene matches: 16. This CDR3 is built from 18 residues. Looked up from germline, CDR1 is SEHNR and CDR2 is FQNEAQ (reference sequence). As DNA, the CDR3 is TGTGCCAGCAGCCGCAAACTCAGGACAGGGGAAGGTGCCGGGGAGCTGTTTTTT. Amino acids: CASSRKLRTGEGAGELFF.

This clonotype was counted at least ten times. V usage is TRBV10-3 and J usage is TRBJ2-3, with no clear D. V dropped 5 bases and J dropped 3 bases, with 9 bases sitting between them. The CDR3 has 13 amino acids. Per the germline V gene, CDR1 is ENHRY and CDR2 is SYGVKD. In nucleotides, the CDR3 is TGTGCCATCAGTCCTCAAGCTACAGATACGCAGTATTTT. Its protein is CAISPQATDTQYF.

V and J are TRBV4-3 and TRBJ1-4; TRBD1 aligns across 10 bases. The CDR3 is 16 amino acids. Germline-derived CDR1 and CDR2 are LGHNA and YSLEER. The V gene end was trimmed by 4 bases and the J gene end by 8 bases; junction bases not matched to a gene: 10. CDR3 in DNA: TGCGCCAGCAGCCGGTCGGGACAGGGGAAGGCCGAAAAACTGTTTTTT. Its protein product is CASSRSGQGKAEKLFF.

This clonotype was seen only a few times. The rearrangement joins TRBV29-1 to TRBJ2-3; TRBD1 matches at 7 bases. The germline CDR1 and CDR2 sequences are SQVTM and ANQGSEA. This CDR3 has 14 residues. Losses at the gene ends were 0 bases for V and 6 bases for J; bases not matched to a gene: 6. Here the CDR3 DNA reads TGCAGCGTTGAAGACGGGCAGGGGGTGGATACGCAGTATTTT. It translates to CSVEDGQGVDTQYF.

In its sample, this clonotype was seen many times. The rearrangement uses TRBV5-6 and TRBJ2-7; 10 bases line up with TRBD2. Germline V lookup: CDR1 SGHDT, CDR2 YYEEEE. The CDR3 sequence is 17 residues long. Losses at the gene ends were 4 bases for V and 4 bases for J; bases not matched to a gene: 14. Written as DNA, the CDR3 is TGTGCCAGCAGCCCCCGGGGACTAGCGATTTCTGGTTACGAGCAGTACGTC. Encoded protein: CASSPRGLAISGYEQYV.

The sample holds a few counts of this clonotype. The chain has TRBV10-1 and TRBJ1-1, with D possibly matching TRBD1 (5 bases). V shed 2 bases and J shed 2 bases, with 15 bases lying between them. CDR3 length: 16 amino acids. Germline V gene lookup returns CDR1 WNHNN and CDR2 SYGVQD (reference sequence). This CDR3 is CASSENLDGGNTEAFF. Written as DNA, the CDR3 is TGCGCCAGCAGTGAGAATTTGGACGGGGGAAACACTGAAGCTTTCTTT.

This clonotype was found once. DNA for the CDR3: TGCAGTGCTAGGGTAGGGTGGCAGGGAGACTATGGCTACACCTTC. It translates to CSARVGWQGDYGYTF. The chain carries TRBV20-1 and TRBJ1-2, with a weak D call TRBD1 (5 bases). V lost 3 bases, J lost 3 bases, and 17 bases lay in between. Germline CDR1 reads DFQATT; CDR2 reads SNEGSKA (reference sequence). This CDR3 region has 15 residues.

This clonotype was counted only a few times. The rearrangement joins TRBV27 to TRBJ2-1; 10 nucleotides match TRBD2. V was pared by 6 bases and J by 7 bases, with 18 bases of the junction left unmatched. This CDR3 contains 18 residues. Germline V gives CDR1 MNHEY, CDR2 SMNVEV (reference sequence). The CDR3 DNA is TGTGCCAGCAGGAACCGCGGAGCGGGAGGGCCATACGGGAATGAGCAGTTCTTC. This gives the protein CASRNRGAGGPYGNEQFF.

In this sample, this clonotype turned up a few times. The chain combines TRBV20-1 with TRBJ2-7; tentatively, D is TRBD2 (5 bases). V was trimmed by 6 bases and J by 10 bases, leaving 19 bases between them. Germline lookup yields CDR1 DFQATT and CDR2 SNEGSKA (reference sequence). The CDR3 totals 12 residues. This chain's CDR3 is CSACPASSTQYF. In nucleotides, the CDR3 is TGCAGTGCCTGCCCGGCTAGCTCAACACAGTACTTC.

This sequence joins TRBV29-1 and TRBJ2-3; a possible D gene is TRBD2 (6 bases). CDR1 and CDR2 from the germline V gene are SQVTM and ANQGSEA. Trimming shortened V by 5 bases and J by 4 bases, and 19 bases separated the two germline ends. The CDR3 extends over 15 amino acids. The CDR3 DNA is TGCAGCGTTAGTCTCTCTGAACTAGCTTCAGATACGCAGTATTTT. Translation gives CSVSLSELASDTQYF.

The chain links TRBV24-1 to TRBJ2-1; D unresolved. Germline V gives CDR1 KGHDR, CDR2 SFDVKD. CDR3 size: 13 residues. Trimming shortened V by 8 bases and J by 8 bases, and 15 bases separated the two germline ends. CDR3 DNA: TGTGCCACCAACTCGCCCGGTGATGATGAGCAGTTCTTC. Its protein is CATNSPGDDEQFF.

This clonotype was recorded at least ten times. The chain uses TRBV7-9 and TRBJ1-4, with a weak D call TRBD1 (5 bases). The CDR3 consists of 12 residues. V lost 4 bases and J 11 bases, leaving 11 bases between the germline ends. Germline V gives CDR1 SEHNR, CDR2 FQNEAQ (reference sequence). The CDR3 is CASSSSREKLFF. CDR3 in DNA: TGTGCCAGCAGCTCCTCCAGGGAGAAACTGTTTTTT.

This clonotype was picked up many times. V gene TRBV7-2 combines with J gene TRBJ2-7; 9 positions match TRBD1. CDR1 SGHTA and CDR2 FQGNSA come from the germline V gene. This CDR3 is 14 amino acids long. The ends lost 5 bases at V and 6 bases at J; junction bases unmatched: 8. This CDR3 is CASSPKGQGREQYV. Written as DNA, the CDR3 is TGTGCCAGCAGCCCGAAGGGACAGGGTCGCGAGCAGTACGTC.